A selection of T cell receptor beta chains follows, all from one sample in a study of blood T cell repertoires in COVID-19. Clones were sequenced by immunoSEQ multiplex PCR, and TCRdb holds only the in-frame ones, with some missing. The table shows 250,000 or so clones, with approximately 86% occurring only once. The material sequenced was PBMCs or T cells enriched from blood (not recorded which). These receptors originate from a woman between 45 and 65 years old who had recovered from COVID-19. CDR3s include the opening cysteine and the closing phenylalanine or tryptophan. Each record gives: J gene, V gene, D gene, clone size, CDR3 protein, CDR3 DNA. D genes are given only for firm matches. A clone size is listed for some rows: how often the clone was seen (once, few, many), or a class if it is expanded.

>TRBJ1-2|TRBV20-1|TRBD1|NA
CSAMTGAGYTF
TGCAGTGCTATGACAGGGGCAGGCTACACCTTC
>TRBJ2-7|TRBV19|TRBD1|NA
CASSRSGQGTYYEQYF
TGTGCCAGTAGTAGATCAGGACAGGGGACTTACTACGAGCAGTACTTC
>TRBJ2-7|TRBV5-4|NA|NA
CASSWRGWSGEQYF
TGTGCCAGCAGTTGGCGGGGTTGGAGTGGCGAGCAGTACTTC
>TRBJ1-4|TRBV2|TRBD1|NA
CASSESGDRFEEKLFF
TGTGCCAGCAGTGAATCTGGGGACAGGTTCGAAGAAAAACTGTTTTTT
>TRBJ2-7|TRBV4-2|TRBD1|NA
CASSQDRARAKWDRAYEQYF
TGTGCCAGCAGCCAAGATCGGGCCAGGGCGAAATGGGACAGGGCCTACGAGCAGTACTTC
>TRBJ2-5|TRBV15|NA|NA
CATSRDPGETQYF
TGTGCCACCAGCAGAGATCCCGGAGAGACCCAGTACTTC
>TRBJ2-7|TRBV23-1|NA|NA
CASRRLPCVLEQYF
TGCGCCAGCAGGCGTCTCCCCTGTGTCCTTGAGCAGTACTTC
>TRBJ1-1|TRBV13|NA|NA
CASTPTVNTEAFF
TGTGCCAGCACCCCAACAGTGAACACTGAAGCTTTCTTT
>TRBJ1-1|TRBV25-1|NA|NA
CASSEAGPNTEAFF
TGTGCCAGCAGTGAGGCGGGACCGAACACTGAAGCTTTCTTT
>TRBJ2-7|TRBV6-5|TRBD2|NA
CASSYSKREASYEQYF
TGTGCCAGCAGTTACTCGAAGCGGGAGGCCTCCTACGAGCAGTACTTC
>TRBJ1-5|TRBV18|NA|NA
CASRDSGNQPQHF
TGTGCCAGCCGTGACAGCGGCAATCAGCCCCAGCATTTT
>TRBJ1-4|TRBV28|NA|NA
CASSSQASTNEKLFF
TGTGCCAGCAGTTCACAGGCTTCGACTAATGAAAAACTGTTTTTT
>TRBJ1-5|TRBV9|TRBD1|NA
CASKGAQPQHF
TGTGCCAGCAAGGGGGCCCAGCCCCAGCATTTT
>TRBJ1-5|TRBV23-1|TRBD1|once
CASSQLWAGGRNQPQHF
TGCGCCAGCAGTCAATTATGGGCAGGGGGACGCAATCAGCCCCAGCATTTT
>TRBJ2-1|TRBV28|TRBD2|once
CASSPTSGRTLGNEQFF
TGTGCCAGCAGCCCCACTAGCGGGAGGACCCTTGGGAATGAGCAGTTCTTC
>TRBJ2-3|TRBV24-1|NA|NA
CATSQTDTQYF
TGTGCCACCAGCCAGACAGATACGCAGTATTTT
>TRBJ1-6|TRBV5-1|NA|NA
CASSVSSYNSPLHF
TGCGCCAGCAGCGTGAGCTCCTATAATTCACCCCTCCACTTT
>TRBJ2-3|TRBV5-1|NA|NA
CASRMVGADTQYF
TGCGCCAGCAGGATGGTCGGTGCAGATACGCAGTATTTT
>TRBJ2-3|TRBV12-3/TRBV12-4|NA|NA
CASSFAVTDTQYF
TGTGCCAGCAGTTTCGCGGTGACAGATACGCAGTATTTT
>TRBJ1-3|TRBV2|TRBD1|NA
CASRGQMDGNTIYF
TGTGCCAGCAGGGGACAGATGGATGGAAACACCATATATTTT
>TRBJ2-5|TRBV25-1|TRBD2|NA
CASSEVTPGGETQYF
TGTGCCAGCAGTGAAGTAACTCCGGGGGGAGAGACCCAGTACTTC
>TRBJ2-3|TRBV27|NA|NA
CASSFLRRWTDTQYF
TGTGCCAGCAGTTTTTTAAGGAGATGGACAGATACGCAGTATTTT
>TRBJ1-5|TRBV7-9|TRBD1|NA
CASSLVEGASAQHF
TGTGCCAGCAGCTTAGTCGAGGGGGCCTCAGCCCAGCATTTT
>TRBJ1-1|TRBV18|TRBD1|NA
CASSPGTGGTEAFF
TGTGCCAGCTCACCCGGGACAGGGGGAACTGAAGCTTTCTTT
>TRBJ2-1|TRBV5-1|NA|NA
CASSLGQLASYNEQFF
TGCGCCAGCAGCTTGGGACAACTAGCTTCCTACAATGAGCAGTTCTTC
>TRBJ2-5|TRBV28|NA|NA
CASSPRTTALGTQYF
TGTGCCAGCAGTCCGAGGACTACAGCCCTAGGGACCCAGTACTTC
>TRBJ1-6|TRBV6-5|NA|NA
CASSRTTPDSPLHF
TGTGCCAGCAGTCGGACAACGCCGGATTCACCCCTCCACTTT
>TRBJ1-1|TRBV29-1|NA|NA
CSAGHPMNTEAFF
TGCAGCGCTGGACACCCTATGAACACTGAAGCTTTCTTT
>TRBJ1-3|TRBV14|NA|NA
CASSLGQKETGNTIYF
TGTGCCAGCAGCCTCGGACAGAAAGAAACTGGAAACACCATATATTTT
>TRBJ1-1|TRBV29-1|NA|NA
CSVVGTQNTEAFF
TGCAGCGTTGTCGGGACACAAAACACTGAAGCTTTCTTT
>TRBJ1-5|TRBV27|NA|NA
CASSPWQGGQPQHF
TGTGCCAGCAGCCCTTGGCAGGGCGGCCAGCCCCAGCATTTT
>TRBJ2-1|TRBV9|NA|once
CASSVSEGVGNNEQFF
TGTGCCAGCAGCGTATCTGAGGGAGTCGGGAACAATGAGCAGTTCTTC
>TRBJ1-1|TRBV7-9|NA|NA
CASSSRGWAEAFF
TGTGCCAGCAGCTCCAGGGGTTGGGCTGAAGCTTTCTTT
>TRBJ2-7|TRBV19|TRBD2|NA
CASSRLAGLGFYEQYF
TGTGCCAGTAGTAGGCTAGCGGGATTGGGATTTTACGAGCAGTACTTC
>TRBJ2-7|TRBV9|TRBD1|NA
CASSLRDRDGSSHSYEQYF
TGTGCCAGCAGCTTAAGGGACAGGGATGGCTCGTCGCACTCCTACGAGCAGTACTTC
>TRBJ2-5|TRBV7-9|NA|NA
CASSLRLDKETQYF
TGTGCCAGCAGCTTACGACTAGACAAAGAGACCCAGTACTTC
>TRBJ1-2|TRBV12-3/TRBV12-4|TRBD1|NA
CASSRQGEGGYTF
TGTGCCAGCAGTAGACAGGGGGAGGGTGGCTACACCTTC
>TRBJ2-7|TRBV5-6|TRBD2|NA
CASSLGGLAASYEQYF
TGTGCCAGCAGCTTGGGGGGACTAGCGGCGAGCTACGAGCAGTACTTC
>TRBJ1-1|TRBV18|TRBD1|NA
CASSPGYGQVNTEAFF
TGTGCCAGCTCACCCGGCTACGGACAGGTTAACACTGAAGCTTTCTTT
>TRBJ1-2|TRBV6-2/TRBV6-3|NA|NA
CASSYDLGIGDGYTF
TGTGCCAGCAGTTACGACTTGGGTATCGGCGATGGCTACACCTTC
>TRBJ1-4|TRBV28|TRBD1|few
CASSRPQGEEKLFF
TGTGCCAGCAGTAGGCCACAGGGGGAAGAAAAACTGTTTTTT
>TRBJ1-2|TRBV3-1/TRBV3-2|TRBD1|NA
CASSQYPGTEYGYTF
TGTGCCAGCAGCCAGTACCCCGGGACAGAATATGGCTACACCTTC
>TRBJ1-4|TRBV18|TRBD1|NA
CASSPGTGQPNEKLFF
TGTGCCAGCTCACCCGGGACAGGACAGCCTAATGAAAAACTGTTTTTT
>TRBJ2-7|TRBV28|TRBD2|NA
CASSQPGLAGNYEQYF
TGTGCCAGCAGTCAGCCGGGACTAGCGGGGAACTACGAGCAGTACTTC
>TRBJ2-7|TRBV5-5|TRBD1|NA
CASSLRAGGDYEQYF
TGTGCCAGCAGCTTGAGGGCAGGGGGAGACTACGAGCAGTACTTC
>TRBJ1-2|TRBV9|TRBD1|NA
CASRGQGDYGYTF
TGTGCCAGCAGGGGACAGGGTGACTATGGCTACACCTTC
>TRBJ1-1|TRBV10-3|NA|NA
CAISESPGKNTEAFF
TGTGCCATCAGTGAGTCACCAGGGAAAAACACTGAAGCTTTCTTT
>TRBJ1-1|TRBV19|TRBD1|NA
CASTQGATEAFF
TGTGCCAGTACACAGGGGGCGACTGAAGCTTTCTTT
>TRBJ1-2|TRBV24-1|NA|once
CATSPSGLYGYTF
TGTGCCACCAGTCCTTCAGGGCTCTATGGCTACACCTTC
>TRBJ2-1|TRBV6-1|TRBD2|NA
CASSGPGLVNQLYNNEQFF
TGTGCCAGCAGTGGCCCGGGACTAGTGAACCAACTGTACAACAATGAGCAGTTCTTC
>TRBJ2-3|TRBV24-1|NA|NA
CATSDPGRPTDTQYF
TGTGCTACCAGTGATCCGGGGAGGCCCACAGATACGCAGTATTTT
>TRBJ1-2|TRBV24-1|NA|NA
CATSDFQAAYGYTF
TGTGCCACCAGTGATTTTCAGGCAGCCTATGGCTACACCTTC
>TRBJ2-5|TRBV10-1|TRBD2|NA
CASSDSGRSQETQYF
TGCGCCAGCAGTGACAGCGGGAGGTCTCAAGAGACCCAGTACTTC
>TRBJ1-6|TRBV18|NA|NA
CASSPMAGADSPLHF
TGTGCCAGCTCACCAATGGCCGGCGCGGATTCACCCCTCCACTTT
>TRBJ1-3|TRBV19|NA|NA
CASSLTQRNTIYF
TGTGCCAGTAGTCTAACACAGAGAAACACCATATATTTT
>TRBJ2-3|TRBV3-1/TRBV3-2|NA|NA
CASRGSGSDTQYF
TGTGCCAGCAGGGGGAGTGGGTCAGATACGCAGTATTTT
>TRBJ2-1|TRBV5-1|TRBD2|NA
CASSSSSGYNEQFF
TGCGCCAGCAGCTCTTCTAGCGGCTACAATGAGCAGTTCTTC
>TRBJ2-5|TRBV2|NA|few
CASGQGQETQYF
TGTGCCAGCGGTCAGGGACAAGAGACCCAGTACTTC
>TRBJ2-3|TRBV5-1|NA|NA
CASQTRDSSPDTQYF
TGCGCCAGCCAGACGCGGGACTCATCTCCAGATACGCAGTATTTT